The 14 T cell receptor beta chains in this list originate from one sample, sequenced in a study of sequential checkpoint blockade in melanoma. The assay was immunoSEQ multiplex PCR, and TCRdb's table has in-frame clones only and misses some. The profile shows around 34,000 clones, around 82% of them singletons. The treatment denotes: randomized to nivolumab then ipilimumab (arm A) or the reverse (arm B). The sequencing used CD8+ T cells sorted from blood (inferred from file names), collected from a patient given nivolumab and ipilimumab in sequence. The source of these receptors is a human donor with melanoma.

This clone was found a few times. The rearrangement uses TRBV28 and TRBJ1-3, with D unclear. Germline V CDR1 and CDR2: MDHEN, SYDVKM. V lost 6 bases to trimming and J lost 2 bases, with 14 bases between them. There are 15 residues in the CDR3. CDR3 amino acids: CASSRAGGAGNTIYF. CDR3 bases: TGTGCCAGCAGCCGAGCGGGCGGCGCTGGAAACACCATATATTTT. Full variable domain (outside the CDR3, taken from reference TRBV28 and TRBJ1-3): DVKVTQSSRYLVKRTGEKVFLECVQDMDHENMFWYRQDPGLGLRLIYFSYDVKMKEKGDIPEGYSVSREKKERFSLILESASTNQTSMYLCASSRAGGAGNTIYFGEGSWLTVV.

This clone was recorded once. The chain has TRBV9 and TRBJ2-1; D is possibly TRBD1 (8 bases). The V end was cut by 4 bases, the J end by 1 base, with 21 bases between. The CDR3 totals 18 residues. Germline-derived CDR1 and CDR2 are SGDLS and YYNGEE. CDR3 sequence reads: CASSTPDRVGGSYNEQFF. The CDR3 region has the DNA TGTGCCAGCAGCACCCCGGACAGGGTGGGGGGGTCCTACAATGAGCAGTTCTTC. The full variable domain, with the rest looked up from reference TRBV9 and TRBJ2-1, is DSGVTQTPKHLITATGQRVTLRCSPRSGDLSVYWYQQSLDQGLQFLIQYYNGEERAKGNILERFSAQQFPDLHSELNLSSLELGDSALYFCASSTPDRVGGSYNEQFFGPGTRLTVL.

The CDR3 sequence: CASSRTSGREQYF. The CDR3 DNA reads as TGTGCCAGCAGTAGGACTAGTGGTCGCGAGCAGTACTTC. This chain links TRBV27 with TRBJ2-7; TRBD2 agrees at 7 bases. Germline V gives CDR1 MNHEY, CDR2 SMNVEV (reference sequence). There are 13 residues in the CDR3. The ends lost 5 bases at V and 6 bases at J; junction bases unmatched: 7.

The V and J genes are TRBV7-6 and TRBJ1-2; unclear D gene. Trimming cost V 2 bases and J 8 bases, with 15 bases left between them. Germline assignment: CDR1 SGHVS and CDR2 FNYEAQ. The CDR3 contains 14 residues. The CDR3 reads CASSLSGWGGGYTF. DNA for the CDR3: TGTGCCAGCAGCTTATCCGGTTGGGGAGGGGGCTACACCTTC.

By its share, this clone is medium-sized (0.01 to 0.1%). The V gene is TRBV19, the J gene TRBJ1-1; 9 positions match TRBD1. Trimming removed 5 bases from V and 0 bases from J; junction bases left unmatched: 4. The CDR3 is made up of 15 amino acids. Germline V gives CDR1 LNHDA, CDR2 SQIVND (reference sequence). CDR3 bases: TGTGCCAGTAGTCGGACAGGGGCGATGAACACTGAAGCTTTCTTT. Its translation is CASSRTGAMNTEAFF.

V is TRBV29-1 and J is TRBJ1-2, with 11 bases fitting TRBD1. Germline V gene sequence: CDR1 SQVTM, CDR2 ANQGSEA. V lost 6 bases to trimming and J lost 1 base; unmatched junction nucleotides: 1. The length of the CDR3 is 13 residues. CDR3 sequence: CSVGQGDNYGYTF. Written as DNA, the CDR3 is TGCAGCGTGGGACAGGGGGATAACTATGGCTACACCTTC. The full variable domain, rest sourced from reference TRBV29-1 and TRBJ1-2, is SAVISQKPSRDICQRGTSLTIQCQVDSQVTMMFWYRQQPGQSLTLIATANQGSEATYESGFVIDKFPISRPNLTFSTLTVSNMSPEDSSIYLCSVGQGDNYGYTFGSGTRLTVV.

The chain couples TRBV7-8 to TRBJ2-7; 7 bases map to TRBD1. The CDR3 extends over 15 amino acids. V was pared by 2 bases and J by 5 bases, with 9 bases of the junction left unmatched. CDR1 is SGHVS and CDR2 is FQNEAQ in the germline V gene. The chain's CDR3 is CASSLWGRDSHEQYF. As DNA, the CDR3 is TGTGCCAGCAGCTTATGGGGAAGGGACAGTCACGAGCAGTACTTC.

Remarks on this clone: Other DNA sequences in the sample encode the same CDR3. V and J are TRBV6-1 and TRBJ2-7; 7 bases are shared with TRBD2. The V gene's germline CDR1 is MNHNS and CDR2 SASEGT. V was clipped by 4 bases and J by 0 bases; unmatched bases: 3. The length of the CDR3 is 14 residues. The CDR3 sequence: CASSGRGSSYEQYF. For the CDR3, the DNA is TGTGCCAGCAGTGGGCGCGGGAGCTCCTACGAGCAGTACTTC.

This chain links TRBV7-6 with TRBJ1-1; 7 bases align to TRBD1. Germline CDR1 and CDR2: SGHVS and FNYEAQ. V shed 5 bases, J shed 4 bases, and the junction held 10 bases outside the gene matches. The CDR3 is 15 residues long. CDR3 sequence: CASSPSTGFSTEAFF. The DNA for the CDR3 is TGTGCCAGCAGCCCGTCGACAGGGTTTAGCACTGAAGCTTTCTTT.

This clone was observed a handful of times. The chain joins TRBV4-1 to TRBJ2-7; TRBD1 matches 7 bases. The length of the CDR3 is 14 residues. CDR1 MGHRA and CDR2 YSYEKL come from the germline V gene. V gave up 3 bases and J gave up 5 bases; unmatched junction bases: 7. CDR3: CASSHKDRANEQYF. The CDR3 bases are TGCGCCAGCAGCCACAAAGACAGGGCGAACGAGCAGTACTTC.

The chain uses TRBV6-1 and TRBJ1-1; perhaps TRBD1 as D (5 bases). The CDR3 totals 12 residues. Germline loops: CDR1 MNHNS, CDR2 SASEGT. V was clipped by 6 bases and J by 7 bases, with 12 bases between them. CDR3 region: CASRTGAFEAFF. The CDR3 region has the DNA TGTGCCAGCAGGACTGGGGCCTTTGAAGCTTTCTTT.

The chain links TRBV6-6 to TRBJ1-1; the match to TRBD1 covers 11 bases. From germline, CDR1 is MNHNY and CDR2 SVGAGI (reference sequence). This CDR3 spans 14 amino acids. The J segment lost 5 bases and the V segment lost 8 bases, leaving 7 bases of the junction unmatched. CDR3 sequence: CASFGTGGHTEAFF. The CDR3 bases are TGTGCCAGCTTCGGGACAGGGGGACATACTGAAGCTTTCTTT.

V and J are TRBV11-2 and TRBJ2-7; D ambiguous. V was trimmed by 7 bases and J by 3 bases, leaving 7 bases between them. The CDR3 sequence is 11 residues long. CDR1 is SGHAT and CDR2 is FQNNGV in the germline V gene. CDR3 region: CASTSLYEQYF. The CDR3, as DNA: TGTGCCAGCACCTCTCTCTACGAGCAGTACTTC.

This clone was observed a single time. This rearrangement joins TRBV16 to TRBJ2-7; no firm D call. This CDR3 contains 12 residues. In germline, CDR1 is KGHSY, CDR2 FQNENV. V was shortened by 2 bases and J by 3 bases, with 5 bases between the two germline ends. This CDR3 is CASSQILYEQYF. DNA of the CDR3: TGTGCCAGCAGCCAAATCCTCTACGAGCAGTACTTC.